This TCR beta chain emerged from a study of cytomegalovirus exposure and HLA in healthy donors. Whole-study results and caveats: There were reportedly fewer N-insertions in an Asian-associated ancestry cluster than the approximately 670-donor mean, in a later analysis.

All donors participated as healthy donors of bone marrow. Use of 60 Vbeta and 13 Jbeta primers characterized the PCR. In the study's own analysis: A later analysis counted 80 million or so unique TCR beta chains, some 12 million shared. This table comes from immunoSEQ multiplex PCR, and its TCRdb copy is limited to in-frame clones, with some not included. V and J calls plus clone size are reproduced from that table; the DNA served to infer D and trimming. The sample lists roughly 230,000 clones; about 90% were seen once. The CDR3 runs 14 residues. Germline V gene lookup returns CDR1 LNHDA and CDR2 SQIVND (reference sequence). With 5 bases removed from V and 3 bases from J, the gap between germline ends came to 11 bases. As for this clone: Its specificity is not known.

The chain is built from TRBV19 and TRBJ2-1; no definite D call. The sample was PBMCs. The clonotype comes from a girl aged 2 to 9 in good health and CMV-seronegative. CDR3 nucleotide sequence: TGTGCCAGTAGTTTTGACTTACTCTACAATGAGCAGTTCTTC. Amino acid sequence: CASSFDLLYNEQFF.